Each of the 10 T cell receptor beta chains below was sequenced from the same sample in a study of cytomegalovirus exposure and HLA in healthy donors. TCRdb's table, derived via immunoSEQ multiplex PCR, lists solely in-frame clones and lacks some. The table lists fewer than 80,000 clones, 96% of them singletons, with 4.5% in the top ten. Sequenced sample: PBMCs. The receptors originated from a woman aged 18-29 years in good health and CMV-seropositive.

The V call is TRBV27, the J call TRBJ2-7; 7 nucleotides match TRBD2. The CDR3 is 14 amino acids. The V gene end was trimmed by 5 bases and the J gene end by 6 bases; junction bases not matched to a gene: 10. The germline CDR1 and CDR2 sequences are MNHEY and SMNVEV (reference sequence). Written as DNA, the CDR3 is TGTGCCAGCAGTATCCGCGGGAGTCCCCCCGAGCAGTACTTC. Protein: CASSIRGSPPEQYF.

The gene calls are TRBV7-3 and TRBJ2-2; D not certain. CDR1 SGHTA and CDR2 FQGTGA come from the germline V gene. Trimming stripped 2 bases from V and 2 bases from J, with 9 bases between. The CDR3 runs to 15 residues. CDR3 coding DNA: TGTGCCAGCAGCTTATACGGAGCTAACACCGGGGAGCTGTTTTTT. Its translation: CASSLYGANTGELFF.

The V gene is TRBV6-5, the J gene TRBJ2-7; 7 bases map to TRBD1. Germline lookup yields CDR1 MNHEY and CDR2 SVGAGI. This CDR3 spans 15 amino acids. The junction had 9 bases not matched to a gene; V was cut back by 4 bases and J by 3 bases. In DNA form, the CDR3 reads TGTGCCAGCAGTTGGGGACAGCTAGGGAGCTACGAGCAGTACTTC. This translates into CASSWGQLGSYEQYF.

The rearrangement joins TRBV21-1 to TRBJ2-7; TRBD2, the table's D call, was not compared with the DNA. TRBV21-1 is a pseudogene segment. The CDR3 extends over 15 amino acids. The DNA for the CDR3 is TGTGCCAGCAGCAAACGGAGGGGCGAAGTCTACGAGCAGTACTTC. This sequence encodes CASSKRRGEVYEQYF.

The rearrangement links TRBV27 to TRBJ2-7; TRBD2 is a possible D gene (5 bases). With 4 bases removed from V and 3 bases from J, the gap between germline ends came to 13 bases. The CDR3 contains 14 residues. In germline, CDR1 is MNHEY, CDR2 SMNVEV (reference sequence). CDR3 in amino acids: CASSYRTPGYEQYF. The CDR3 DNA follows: TGTGCCAGCAGTTACCGGACTCCAGGCTACGAGCAGTACTTC.

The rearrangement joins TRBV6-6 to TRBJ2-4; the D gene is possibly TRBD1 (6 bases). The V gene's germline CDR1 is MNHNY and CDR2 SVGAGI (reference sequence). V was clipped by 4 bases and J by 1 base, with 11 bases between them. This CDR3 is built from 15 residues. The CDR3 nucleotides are TGTGCCAGCAGTTCGAGGACAGTTGCCAAAAACATTCAGTACTTC. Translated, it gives CASSSRTVAKNIQYF.

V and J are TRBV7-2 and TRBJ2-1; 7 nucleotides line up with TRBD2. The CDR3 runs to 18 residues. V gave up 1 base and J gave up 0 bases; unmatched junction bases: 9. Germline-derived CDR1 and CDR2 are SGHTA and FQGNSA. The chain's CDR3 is CASSLDEGGPSSYNEQFF. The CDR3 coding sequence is TGTGCCAGCAGCTTAGATGAGGGAGGGCCTAGCTCCTACAATGAGCAGTTCTTC.

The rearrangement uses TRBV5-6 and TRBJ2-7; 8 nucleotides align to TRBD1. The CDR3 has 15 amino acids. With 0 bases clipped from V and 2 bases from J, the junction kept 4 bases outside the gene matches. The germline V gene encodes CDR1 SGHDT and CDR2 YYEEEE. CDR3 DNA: TGTGCCAGCAGCTTGGGGCAGGGGGCTCCCTACGAGCAGTACTTC. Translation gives CASSLGQGAPYEQYF.

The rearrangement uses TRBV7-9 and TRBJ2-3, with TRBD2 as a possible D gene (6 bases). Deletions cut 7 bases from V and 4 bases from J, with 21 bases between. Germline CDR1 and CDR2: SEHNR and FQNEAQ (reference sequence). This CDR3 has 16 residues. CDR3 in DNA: TGTGCCAGCACCCCCCTTACTAGCATCGGGGCAGATACGCAGTATTTT. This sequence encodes CASTPLTSIGADTQYF.

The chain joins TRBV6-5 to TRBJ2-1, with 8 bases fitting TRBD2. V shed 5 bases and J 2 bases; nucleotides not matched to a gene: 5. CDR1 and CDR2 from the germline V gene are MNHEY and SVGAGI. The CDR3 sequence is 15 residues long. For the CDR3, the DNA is TGTGCCAGCAGTGGACCGGGACTAGCCTACAATGAGCAGTTCTTC. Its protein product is CASSGPGLAYNEQFF.